The 6 T cell receptor beta chains below come from one sample, sequenced in a study of cytomegalovirus exposure and HLA in healthy donors. The PCR employed 60 Vbeta primers together with 13 Jbeta primers. Repertoires were generated with immunoSEQ multiplex PCR, while TCRdb's copy carries only in-frame clones and drops some. In the table there are some 150,000 clones, 70% to 80% of which are singletons. The sample was PBMCs. These receptors were collected from a man between 25 and 39 years old in good health and CMV-seropositive.

CDR3 sequence: CASGETPGNTIYF. The CDR3 DNA reads as TGTGCCAGTGGGGAGACCCCTGGAAACACCATATATTTT. V usage is TRBV27 and J usage is TRBJ1-3; D is ambiguous. Trimming left V 9 bases short and J 2 bases short, with 11 bases between. The CDR3 sequence is 13 residues long. Germline lookup yields CDR1 MNHEY and CDR2 SMNVEV (reference sequence).

The DNA of the CDR3 is TGTGCCAGCAGCGCCGCCGGGACAGCCTACGAGCAGTACTTC. Encoded protein: CASSAAGTAYEQYF. The chain links TRBV7-9 to TRBJ2-7; TRBD1 matches 7 bases. The germline V gene has CDR1 SEHNR and CDR2 FQNEAQ (reference sequence). The CDR3 extends over 14 amino acids. V gave up 5 bases and J gave up 2 bases; unmatched junction bases: 6.

The genes are TRBV13 and TRBJ2-3, with TRBD2 matching 10 bases. V was clipped by 2 bases and J by 0 bases; unmatched bases: 8. The CDR3 has 18 amino acids. Germline V gene lookup returns CDR1 PRHDT and CDR2 FYEKMQ (reference sequence). CDR3 nucleotide sequence: TGTGCCAGCAGCTTACTAGCGGGGGAAATTACTAGCACAGATACGCAGTATTTT. It encodes CASSLLAGEITSTDTQYF.

This chain joins TRBV5-1 and TRBJ1-2; D may be TRBD1 (5 bases). V was cut by 4 bases and J by 6 bases, with 13 bases left in between. Germline lookup yields CDR1 SGHRS and CDR2 YFSETQ. The CDR3 has 13 residues. The DNA of the CDR3 is TGCGCCAGCAGCACGACATCGGGGGATGGCTACACCTTC. Its protein product is CASSTTSGDGYTF.

The V and J genes are TRBV28 and TRBJ2-3; 7 bases are shared with TRBD1. Trimming at V came to 7 bases and at J to 6 bases, leaving 10 bases not matched to a gene. The CDR3 is made up of 14 amino acids. Germline V gene sequence: CDR1 MDHEN, CDR2 SYDVKM. The CDR3 DNA is TGTGCCAGCATGGGACAGCAGCCAGGGGATACGCAGTATTTT. Protein: CASMGQQPGDTQYF.

This clone was seen only a few times. V and J are TRBV5-6 and TRBJ2-1; D unresolved. This CDR3 is 12 amino acids long. V was trimmed by 2 bases and J by 5 bases, leaving 5 bases between them. Germline loops: CDR1 SGHDT, CDR2 YYEEEE. This CDR3 reads CASSLTNNEQFF. CDR3 bases: TGTGCCAGCAGCTTAACTAACAATGAGCAGTTCTTC. Full variable domain (outside the CDR3, taken from reference TRBV5-6 and TRBJ2-1): DAGVTQSPTHLIKTRGQQVTLRCSPKSGHDTVSWYQQALGQGPQFIFQYYEEEERQRGNFPDRFSGHQFPNYSSELNVNALLLGDSALYLCASSLTNNEQFFGPGTRLTVL.